What follows are 32 T cell receptor beta chains derived from one specimen sequenced in a study of monozygotic twins with inflammatory bowel disease. TCRdb derives one entry per CDR3 protein from the 5' RACE reads, leaving out DNA. The table for this sample gives 310,000 or so distinct CDR3 sequences. Sequencing used blood. These receptors were taken from a human donor with ulcerative colitis or Crohn's disease, or a healthy co-twin of an affected twin (not recorded which).

The chain recombines TRBV18 with TRBJ2-5. Germline lookup yields CDR1 KGHSH and CDR2 LQKENI. This CDR3 contains 16 residues. CDR3 in amino acids: CASSPPGARDQETQYF.

The genes are TRBV5-1 and TRBJ1-1; TCRdb calls TRBD1, which cannot be checked without DNA. The CDR3 has 13 residues. From germline, CDR1 is SGHRS and CDR2 YFSETQ. The CDR3 loop is CASRRGEGTEAFF.

The chain links TRBV5-5 to TRBJ2-3. The length of the CDR3 is 14 residues. The germline gives CDR1 SGHKS, CDR2 YYEKEE (reference sequence). CDR3 sequence reads: CASSLVRRTDTQYF.

The chain carries TRBV29-1 and TRBJ1-2; the D call of TRBD1 rests on TCRdb alone, since no DNA is present to check it. The length of the CDR3 is 12 residues. Germline V gene data show CDR1 as SQVTM and CDR2 as ANQGSEA. CDR3 loop: CSVEFGGHGYTF.

V usage is TRBV5-5 and J usage is TRBJ1-5; TCRdb selects TRBD1, and the lack of DNA leaves this call unchecked. The CDR3 length is 16 residues. The V gene's germline CDR1 is SGHKS and CDR2 YYEKEE (reference sequence). CDR3 in amino acids: CASSRDSFSSNQPQHF.

The CDR3 spells CASSVDRGLTEAFF. The chain links TRBV5-5 to TRBJ1-1; TCRdb names TRBD1, which stays unverified in the absence of DNA. The CDR3 consists of 14 residues. From germline, CDR1 is SGHKS and CDR2 YYEKEE (reference sequence).

The chain uses TRBV9 and TRBJ1-6. Germline V gene data show CDR1 as SGDLS and CDR2 as YYNGEE. CDR3 length: 15 residues. The CDR3 reads CASSVVRAEGTPLHF.

The gene calls are TRBV29-1 and TRBJ2-2; TCRdb indicates TRBD1, and absent DNA this call remains unverified. This CDR3 has 13 amino acids. Looked up from germline, CDR1 is SQVTM and CDR2 is ANQGSEA. The chain's CDR3 is CSVWAGDTGELFF.

This chain uses TRBV5-1 with TRBJ2-6. The CDR3 covers 15 residues. Per the germline V gene, CDR1 is SGHRS and CDR2 is YFSETQ. The CDR3: CASSLEGYGANVLTF.

CDR3 region: CASRSLKGGPEAFF. J is TRBJ1-1 and V is TRBV11-2; absent DNA, TCRdb's TRBD1 call cannot be checked. The germline V gene encodes CDR1 SGHAT and CDR2 FQNNGV. The CDR3 totals 14 residues.

This chain's CDR3 is CASSRTLHTEAFF. The chain joins TRBV7-3 to TRBJ1-1; TCRdb reports TRBD1, a call that lacks DNA to check it against. Germline lookup yields CDR1 SGHTA and CDR2 FQGTGA. The CDR3 is made up of 13 amino acids.

The V call is TRBV9, the J call TRBJ2-1; the TCRdb D gene call, TRBD2, has no DNA to confirm it. From germline, CDR1 is SGDLS and CDR2 YYNGEE. There are 15 residues in the CDR3. CDR3 residues: CASSQSGNSYNEQFF.

The CDR3 sequence: CASSRTGGSYNEQFF. V usage is TRBV19 and J usage is TRBJ2-1; TCRdb calls TRBD1, which cannot be checked without DNA. The CDR3 is made up of 15 amino acids. CDR1 and CDR2 from the germline V gene are LNHDA and SQIVND (reference sequence).

The chain couples TRBV2 to TRBJ2-1. The CDR3 runs 13 residues. Germline V gene data show CDR1 as SNHLY and CDR2 as FYNNEI. The CDR3 protein is CASHLSSYNEQFF.

The rearrangement links TRBV4-3 to TRBJ2-3. Germline CDR1 reads LGHNA; CDR2 reads YSLEER. The length of the CDR3 is 14 residues. CDR3: CASSQGPTVDTQYF.

The rearrangement joins TRBV15 to TRBJ2-7. Germline values: CDR1 LNHNV, CDR2 YYDKDF (reference sequence). CDR3 size: 15 residues. The CDR3 here is CATSRDRTASYEQYF.

CDR3 sequence reads: CAISEGPRGVVYNEQFF. V usage is TRBV10-3 and J usage is TRBJ2-1; the D call of TRBD1 rests on TCRdb alone, since no DNA is present to check it. Germline V gene data show CDR1 as ENHRY and CDR2 as SYGVKD. The CDR3 consists of 17 residues.

This chain connects TRBV12-3 or TRBV12-4 to TRBJ2-2. The CDR3 has 12 residues. This CDR3 reads CASSLYRGELFF.

The chain recombines TRBV15 with TRBJ2-5; as DNA is missing, the TRBD1 call by TCRdb cannot be tested. The germline CDR1 and CDR2 sequences are LNHNV and YYDKDF (reference sequence). The CDR3 covers 14 residues. Here the CDR3 reads CATSRDGGGETQYF.

The rearrangement links TRBV12-3 or TRBV12-4 to TRBJ1-6; the D call from TCRdb, TRBD1, cannot be confirmed without DNA. CDR3 length: 14 residues. CDR3 loop: CASGTGLLNSPLHF.

J is TRBJ2-2 and V is TRBV29-1; TCRdb reports TRBD1, a call that lacks DNA to check it against. In germline, CDR1 is SQVTM, CDR2 ANQGSEA. The length of the CDR3 is 14 residues. The CDR3 spells CSVSTGWNTGELFF.

The chain employs TRBV4-1 and TRBJ2-1; there is no DNA to check the TCRdb D call of TRBD2. CDR3 size: 13 residues. Germline CDR1 MGHRA, CDR2 YSYEKL. The CDR3 loop reads CASSQLAGDEQFF.

The chain couples TRBV20-1 to TRBJ1-1. The CDR3 covers 13 residues. CDR1 DFQATT and CDR2 SNEGSKA come from the germline V gene (reference sequence). CDR3: CSARPVMNTEAFF.

The rearrangement uses TRBV7-2 and TRBJ1-4; TCRdb outputs TRBD1, but without DNA this stays unchecked. Germline-derived CDR1 and CDR2 are SGHTA and FQGNSA. The CDR3 consists of 18 residues. CDR3 sequence: CASSLADLSTVGNEKLFF. Full variable domain (missing parts from reference TRBV7-2 and TRBJ1-4): GAGVSQSPSNKVTEKGKDVELRCDPISGHTALYWYRQSLGQGLEFLIYFQGNSAPDKSGLPSDRFSAERTGGSVSTLTIQRTQQEDSAVYLCASSLADLSTVGNEKLFFGSGTQLSVL.

The V and J genes are TRBV20-1 and TRBJ2-2. Germline CDR1 reads DFQATT; CDR2 reads SNEGSKA (reference sequence). This CDR3 has 13 amino acids. The CDR3 here is CSVRLTNTGELFF.

V gene TRBV30 combines with J gene TRBJ2-5; TCRdb names TRBD2, which stays unverified in the absence of DNA. The germline V gene encodes CDR1 GTSNPN and CDR2 SVGIG (reference sequence). The CDR3 has 15 residues. This CDR3 reads CAWSLPSGRQETQYF.

The CDR3 loop is CASSLPGLAGGSTDTQYF. The V and J genes are TRBV5-1 and TRBJ2-3; the D gene TCRdb calls, TRBD2, cannot be checked with no DNA. The germline V gene encodes CDR1 SGHRS and CDR2 YFSETQ. The CDR3 sequence is 18 residues long.

The CDR3 loop is CASTLGGGADEKLFF. The rearrangement uses TRBV7-9 and TRBJ1-4; the D call from TCRdb, TRBD1, cannot be confirmed without DNA. This CDR3 has 15 residues. Germline loops: CDR1 SEHNR, CDR2 FQNEAQ (reference sequence).

The J gene is TRBJ2-3, the V gene TRBV24-1. The germline V gene encodes CDR1 KGHDR and CDR2 SFDVKD. The CDR3 consists of 14 residues. CDR3 protein: CATSDLEGFGTQYF.

The chain combines TRBV12-3 or TRBV12-4 with TRBJ1-1. This CDR3 region has 13 residues. CDR3 residues: CASSLPGDTEAFF.

This sequence joins TRBV3-1 and TRBJ1-2; TCRdb's assignment of TRBD1 cannot be checked, as there is no DNA. Germline V gives CDR1 LGHDT, CDR2 YNNKEL (reference sequence). This CDR3 region has 15 residues. CDR3 protein: CASSQETGWVYGYTF.

This chain links TRBV9 with TRBJ2-2. Looked up from germline, CDR1 is SGDLS and CDR2 is YYNGEE. There are 16 residues in the CDR3. CDR3 in amino acids: CASSVGHLANTGELFF.